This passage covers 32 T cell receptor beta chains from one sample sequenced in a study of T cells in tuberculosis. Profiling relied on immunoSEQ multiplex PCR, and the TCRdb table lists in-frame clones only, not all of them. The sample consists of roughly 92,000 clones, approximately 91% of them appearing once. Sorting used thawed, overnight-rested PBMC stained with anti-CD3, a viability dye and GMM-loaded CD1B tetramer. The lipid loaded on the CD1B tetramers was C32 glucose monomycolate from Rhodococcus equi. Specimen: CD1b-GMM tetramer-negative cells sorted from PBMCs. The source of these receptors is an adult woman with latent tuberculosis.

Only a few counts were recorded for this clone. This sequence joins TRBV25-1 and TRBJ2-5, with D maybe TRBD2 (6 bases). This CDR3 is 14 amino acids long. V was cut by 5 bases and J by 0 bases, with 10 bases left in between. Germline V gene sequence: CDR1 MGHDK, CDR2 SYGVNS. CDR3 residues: CASSKRGYQETQYF. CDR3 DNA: TGTGCCAGCAGTAAACGGGGGTACCAAGAGACCCAGTACTTC.

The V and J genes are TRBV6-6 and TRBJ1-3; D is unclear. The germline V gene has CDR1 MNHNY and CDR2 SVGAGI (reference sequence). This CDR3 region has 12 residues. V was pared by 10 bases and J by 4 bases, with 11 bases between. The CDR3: CATRALGNTIYF. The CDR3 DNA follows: TGTGCCACACGCGCGCTAGGAAACACCATATATTTT.

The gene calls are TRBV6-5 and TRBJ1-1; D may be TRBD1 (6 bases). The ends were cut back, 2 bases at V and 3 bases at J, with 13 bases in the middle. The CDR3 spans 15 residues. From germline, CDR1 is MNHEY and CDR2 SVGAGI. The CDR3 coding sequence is TGTGCCAGCAGTTACCATGGACAGCCAGACACTGAAGCTTTCTTT. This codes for CASSYHGQPDTEAFF.

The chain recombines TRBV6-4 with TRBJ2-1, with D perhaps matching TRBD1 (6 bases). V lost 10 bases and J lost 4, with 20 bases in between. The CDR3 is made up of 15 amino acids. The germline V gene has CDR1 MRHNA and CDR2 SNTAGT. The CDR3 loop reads CAKDSLVYTYNEQFF. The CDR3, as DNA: TGTGCCAAGGACAGCCTAGTGTACACATACAATGAGCAGTTCTTC.

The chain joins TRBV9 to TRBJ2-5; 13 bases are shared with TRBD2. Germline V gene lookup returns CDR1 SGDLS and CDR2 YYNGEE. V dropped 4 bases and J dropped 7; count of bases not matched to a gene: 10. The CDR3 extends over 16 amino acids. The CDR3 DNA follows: TGTGCCAGCAGCACCTCGACTAGCGGGGGGTCGGGGACCCAGTACTTC. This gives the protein CASSTSTSGGSGTQYF.

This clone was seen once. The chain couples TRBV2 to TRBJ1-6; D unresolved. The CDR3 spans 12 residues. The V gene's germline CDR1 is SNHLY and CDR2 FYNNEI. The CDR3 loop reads CAREGYNSPLHF. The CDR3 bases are TGTGCGAGAGAGGGTTATAATTCACCCCTCCACTTT.

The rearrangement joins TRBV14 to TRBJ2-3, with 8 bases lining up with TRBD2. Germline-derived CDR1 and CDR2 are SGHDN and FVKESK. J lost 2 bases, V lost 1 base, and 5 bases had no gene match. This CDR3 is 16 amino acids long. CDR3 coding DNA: TGTGCCAGCAGCCAAGGTCTAGCGGGCCTCACAGATACGCAGTATTTT. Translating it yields CASSQGLAGLTDTQYF.

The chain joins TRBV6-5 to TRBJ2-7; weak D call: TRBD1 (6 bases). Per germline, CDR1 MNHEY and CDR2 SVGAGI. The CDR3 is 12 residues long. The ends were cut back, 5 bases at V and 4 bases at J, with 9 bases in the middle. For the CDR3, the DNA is TGTGCCAGCAGTCAAGGACAGTACGAGCAGTACTTC. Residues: CASSQGQYEQYF.

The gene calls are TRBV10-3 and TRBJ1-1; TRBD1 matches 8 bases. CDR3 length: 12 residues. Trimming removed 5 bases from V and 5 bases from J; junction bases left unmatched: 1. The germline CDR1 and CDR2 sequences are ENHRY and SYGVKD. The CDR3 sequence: CAISTGGTEAFF. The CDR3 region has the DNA TGTGCCATCAGTACAGGGGGTACTGAAGCTTTCTTT.

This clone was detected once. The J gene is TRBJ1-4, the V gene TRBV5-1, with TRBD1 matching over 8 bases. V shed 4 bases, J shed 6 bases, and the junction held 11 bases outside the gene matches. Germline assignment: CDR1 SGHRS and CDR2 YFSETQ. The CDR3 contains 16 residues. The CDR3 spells CASSPYRDRMDEKLFF. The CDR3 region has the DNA TGCGCCAGCAGCCCGTACCGGGACAGGATGGATGAAAAACTGTTTTTT.

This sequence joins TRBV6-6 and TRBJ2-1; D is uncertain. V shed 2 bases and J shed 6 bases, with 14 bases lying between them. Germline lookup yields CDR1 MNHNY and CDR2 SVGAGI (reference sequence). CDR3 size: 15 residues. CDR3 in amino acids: CASSYTESHSNEQFF. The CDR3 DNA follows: TGTGCCAGCAGTTACACGGAGTCCCATTCCAATGAGCAGTTCTTC.

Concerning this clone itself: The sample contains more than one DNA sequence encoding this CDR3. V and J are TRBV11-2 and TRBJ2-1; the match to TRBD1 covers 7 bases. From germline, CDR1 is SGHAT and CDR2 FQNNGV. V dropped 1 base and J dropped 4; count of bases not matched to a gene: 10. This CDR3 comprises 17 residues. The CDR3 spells CASSLGVGTASYNEQFF. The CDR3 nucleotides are TGTGCCAGCAGCTTAGGGGTAGGGACAGCGTCGTACAATGAGCAGTTCTTC.

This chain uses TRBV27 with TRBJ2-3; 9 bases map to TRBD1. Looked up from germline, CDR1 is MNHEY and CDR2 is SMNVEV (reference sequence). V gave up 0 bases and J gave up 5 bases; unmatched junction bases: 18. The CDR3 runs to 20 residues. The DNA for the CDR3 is TGTGCCAGCAGTTTATCCCCCCAGATAATCGGGACAGGGTTACTAGATACGCAGTATTTT. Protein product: CASSLSPQIIGTGLLDTQYF.

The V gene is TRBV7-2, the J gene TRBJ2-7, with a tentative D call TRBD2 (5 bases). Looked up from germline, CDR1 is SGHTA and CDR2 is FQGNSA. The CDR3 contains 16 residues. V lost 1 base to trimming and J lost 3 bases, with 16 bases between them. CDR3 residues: CASSLEVASRYYEQYF. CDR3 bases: TGTGCCAGCAGCTTAGAGGTGGCTAGCCGATACTACGAGCAGTACTTC.

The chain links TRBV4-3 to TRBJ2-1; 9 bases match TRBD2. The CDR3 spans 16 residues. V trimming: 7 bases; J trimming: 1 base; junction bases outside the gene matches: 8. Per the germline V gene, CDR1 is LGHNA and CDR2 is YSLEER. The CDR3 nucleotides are TGCGCCAGCACGGGGAGCCTAGCGGGGTCCTACAATGAGCAGTTCTTC. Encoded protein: CASTGSLAGSYNEQFF.

CDR3 DNA sequence: TGTGCCATCCAGAATCAGGGGGTGCACACCGGGGAGCTGTTTTTT. Amino acids: CAIQNQGVHTGELFF. The chain joins TRBV6-5 to TRBJ2-2; TRBD1 aligns across 7 bases. The ends lost 10 bases at V and 3 bases at J; junction bases unmatched: 11. Germline V lookup: CDR1 MNHEY, CDR2 SVGAGI. CDR3 size: 15 residues.

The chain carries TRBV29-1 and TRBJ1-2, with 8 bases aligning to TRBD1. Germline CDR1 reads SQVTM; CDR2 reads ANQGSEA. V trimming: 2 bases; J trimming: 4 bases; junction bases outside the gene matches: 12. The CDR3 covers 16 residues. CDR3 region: CSVEQRGTGDRYGYTF. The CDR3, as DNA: TGCAGCGTTGAACAAAGAGGGACAGGCGATCGCTATGGCTACACCTTC. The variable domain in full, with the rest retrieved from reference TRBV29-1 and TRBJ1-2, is SAVISQKPSRDICQRGTSLTIQCQVDSQVTMMFWYRQQPGQSLTLIATANQGSEATYESGFVIDKFPISRPNLTFSTLTVSNMSPEDSSIYLCSVEQRGTGDRYGYTFGSGTRLTVV.

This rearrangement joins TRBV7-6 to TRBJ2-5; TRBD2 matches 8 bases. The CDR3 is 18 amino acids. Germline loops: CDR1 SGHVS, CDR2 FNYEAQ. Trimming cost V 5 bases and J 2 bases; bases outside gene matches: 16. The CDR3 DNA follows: TGTGCCAGCAGCATTCGTTCGGGGGGGGCACCAATACAAGAGACCCAGTACTTC. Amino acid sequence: CASSIRSGGAPIQETQYF.

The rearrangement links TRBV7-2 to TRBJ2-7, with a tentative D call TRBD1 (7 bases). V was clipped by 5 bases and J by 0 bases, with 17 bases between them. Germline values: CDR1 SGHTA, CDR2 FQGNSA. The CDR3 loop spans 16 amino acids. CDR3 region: CASSKGGTANSYEQYF. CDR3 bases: TGTGCCAGCAGCAAAGGAGGGACAGCGAACTCCTACGAGCAGTACTTC.

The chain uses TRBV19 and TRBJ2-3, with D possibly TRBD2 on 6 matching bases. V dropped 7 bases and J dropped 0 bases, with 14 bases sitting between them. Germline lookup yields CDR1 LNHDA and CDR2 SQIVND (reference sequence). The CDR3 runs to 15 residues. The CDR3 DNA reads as TGTGCCAGTACCCCCCTAGCGCGGAGCACAGATACGCAGTATTTT. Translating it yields CASTPLARSTDTQYF.

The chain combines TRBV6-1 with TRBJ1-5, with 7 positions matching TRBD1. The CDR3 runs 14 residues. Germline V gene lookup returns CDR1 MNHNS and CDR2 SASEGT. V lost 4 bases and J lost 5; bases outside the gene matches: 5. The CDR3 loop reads CASSARDSYQPQHF. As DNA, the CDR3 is TGTGCCAGCAGTGCCCGGGACAGTTATCAGCCCCAGCATTTT.

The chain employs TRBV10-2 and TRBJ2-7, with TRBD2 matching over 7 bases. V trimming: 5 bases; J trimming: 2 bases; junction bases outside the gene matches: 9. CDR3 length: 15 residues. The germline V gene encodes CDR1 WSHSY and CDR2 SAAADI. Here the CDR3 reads CASSPWASGPYEQYF. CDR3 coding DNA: TGCGCCAGCAGTCCATGGGCTAGCGGCCCCTACGAGCAGTACTTC.

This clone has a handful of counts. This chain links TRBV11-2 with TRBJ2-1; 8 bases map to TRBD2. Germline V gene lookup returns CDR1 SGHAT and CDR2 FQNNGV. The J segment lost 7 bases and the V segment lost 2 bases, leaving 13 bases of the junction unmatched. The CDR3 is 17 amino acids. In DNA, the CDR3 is TGTGCCAGCAGCTTAAAGGGGTACGGGGGGGCCGGGAATGAGCAGTTCTTC. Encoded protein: CASSLKGYGGAGNEQFF.

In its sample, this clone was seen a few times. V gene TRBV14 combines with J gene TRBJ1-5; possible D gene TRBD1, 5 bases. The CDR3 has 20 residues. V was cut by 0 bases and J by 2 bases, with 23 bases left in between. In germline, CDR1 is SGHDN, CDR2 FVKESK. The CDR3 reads CASSQDNGRVSNRGNQPQHF. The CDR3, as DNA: TGTGCCAGCAGCCAAGATAACGGCAGGGTAAGCAATCGGGGCAATCAGCCCCAGCATTTT. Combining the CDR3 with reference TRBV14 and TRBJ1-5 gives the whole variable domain EAGVTQFPSHSVIEKGQTVTLRCDPISGHDNLYWYRRVMGKEIKFLLHFVKESKQDESGMPNNRFLAERTGGTYSTLKVQPAELEDSGVYFCASSQDNGRVSNRGNQPQHFGDGTRLSIL.

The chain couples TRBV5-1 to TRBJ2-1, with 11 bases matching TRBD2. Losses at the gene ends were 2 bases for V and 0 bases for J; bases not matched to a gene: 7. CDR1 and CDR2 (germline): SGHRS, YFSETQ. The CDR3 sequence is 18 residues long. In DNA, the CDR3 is TGCGCCAGCAGCTTTCGACTAGCGGGGCCCAACTCCTACAATGAGCAGTTCTTC. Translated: CASSFRLAGPNSYNEQFF.

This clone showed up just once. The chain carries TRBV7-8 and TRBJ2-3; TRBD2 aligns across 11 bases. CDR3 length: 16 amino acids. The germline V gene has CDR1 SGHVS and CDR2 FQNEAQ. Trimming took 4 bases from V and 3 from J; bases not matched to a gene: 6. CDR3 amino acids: CASSSLAGGLTDTQYF. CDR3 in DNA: TGTGCCAGCAGCTCCCTAGCGGGGGGTCTTACAGATACGCAGTATTTT. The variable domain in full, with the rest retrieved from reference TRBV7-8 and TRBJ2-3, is GAGVSQSPRYKVAKRGQDVALRCDPISGHVSLFWYQQALGQGPEFLTYFQNEAQLDKSGLPSDRFFAERPEGSVSTLKIQRTQQEDSAVYLCASSSLAGGLTDTQYFGPGTRLTVL.

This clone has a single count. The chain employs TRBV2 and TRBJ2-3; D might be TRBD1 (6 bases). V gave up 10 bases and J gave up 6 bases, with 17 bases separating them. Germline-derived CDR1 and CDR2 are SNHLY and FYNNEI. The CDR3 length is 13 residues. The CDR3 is CATTSDRGDTQYF. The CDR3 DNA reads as TGTGCCACCACGTCCGATAGGGGGGATACGCAGTATTTT.

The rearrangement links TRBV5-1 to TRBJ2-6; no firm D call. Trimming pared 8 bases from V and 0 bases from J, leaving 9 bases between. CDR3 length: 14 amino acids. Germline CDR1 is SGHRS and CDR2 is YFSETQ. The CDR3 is CASQANSGANVLTF. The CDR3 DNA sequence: TGCGCCAGTCAGGCGAACTCTGGGGCCAACGTCCTGACTTTC.

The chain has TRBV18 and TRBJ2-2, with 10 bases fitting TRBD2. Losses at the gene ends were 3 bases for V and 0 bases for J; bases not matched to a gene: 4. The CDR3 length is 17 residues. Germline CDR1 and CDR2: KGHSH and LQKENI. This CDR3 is CASSPPSGGSNTGELFF. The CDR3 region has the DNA TGTGCCAGCTCACCCCCTAGCGGGGGCTCGAACACCGGGGAGCTGTTTTTT.

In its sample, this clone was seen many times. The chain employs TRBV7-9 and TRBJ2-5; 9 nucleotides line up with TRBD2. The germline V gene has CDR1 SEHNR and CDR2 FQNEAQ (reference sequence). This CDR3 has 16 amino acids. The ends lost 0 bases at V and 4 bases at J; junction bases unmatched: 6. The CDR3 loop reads CASSLASGGGRETQYF. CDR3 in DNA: TGTGCCAGCAGCTTAGCTAGCGGGGGCGGGAGAGAGACCCAGTACTTC. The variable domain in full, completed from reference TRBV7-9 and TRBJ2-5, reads DTGVSQNPRHKITKRGQNVTFRCDPISEHNRLYWYRQTLGQGPEFLTYFQNEAQLEKSRLLSDRFSAERPKGSFSTLEIQRTEQGDSAMYLCASSLASGGGRETQYFGPGTRLLVL.

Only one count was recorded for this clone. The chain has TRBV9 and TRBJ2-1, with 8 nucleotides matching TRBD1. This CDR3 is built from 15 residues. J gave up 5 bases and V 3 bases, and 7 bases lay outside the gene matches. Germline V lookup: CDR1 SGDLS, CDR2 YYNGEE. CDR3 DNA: TGTGCCAGCAGCGAAACCGGGACAGGTAACAATGAGCAGTTCTTC. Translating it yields CASSETGTGNNEQFF.

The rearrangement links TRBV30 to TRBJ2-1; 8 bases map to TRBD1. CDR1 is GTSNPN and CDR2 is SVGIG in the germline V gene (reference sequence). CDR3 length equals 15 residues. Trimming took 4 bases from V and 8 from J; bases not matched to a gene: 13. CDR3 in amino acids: CAWKDLGQGRHEQFF. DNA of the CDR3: TGTGCCTGGAAAGATCTTGGACAGGGAAGGCATGAGCAGTTCTTC.